This T cell receptor beta chain was identified in a study of shared clonotypes between healthy human individuals (dated by TCRdb to between 2020 and 2021). At the level of the whole study: The cohort included a few men and two women between 18 and 49 years of age. To increase sequencing depth and limit assay-specific biases, TCR repertoire library preparation and sequencing were carried out by different laboratories using diverse techniques. Per donor, leukapheresis produced somewhere between about 0.85 and 9.5 billion PBMCs. For each donor, three plates each were used for CD4 naive and CD4 memory, two plates were used for CD8 naive, and one plate was used for CD8 memory. To estimate repertoire size and how much clonotype sharing occurs between individuals, the study deeply sequenced the blood TCR repertoires of roughly 5 healthy adults.

Via the germline V gene (reference sequence), CDR1 is GTSNPN and CDR2 SVGIG. From the cysteine through the phenylalanine, the CDR3 covers 13 amino acids. Only the CDR3 DNA stays, 39 bases, in frame from base 1. Trimming removed 2 bases from V and 3 bases from J; the gene matches leave 3 bases unexplained. Healthy HIV-negative adults with no recently reported acute infections or vaccinations were included as donors. Every donor was a Caucasian adult living in Nashville, Tennessee, USA. CD4+ T cells were enriched through magnetic negative selection, after which naive cells were positively selected on CD45RA and the remaining negative fraction served as the memory subset. Blood was collected by leukapheresis, and PBMCs were isolated by Ficoll-Histopaque density gradient centrifugation and then cryopreserved in liquid nitrogen vapor phase. Purity and quantity of every magnetically sorted T cell population were checked by analytical flow cytometry. From each sorted fraction, genomic DNA was isolated and quantified by UV absorbance on a Nanodrop 2000c.

Beyond this particular receptor, the publication reports: About 4.5% of naive CD4, 3% to 3.5% of naive CD8, about 2.4% of memory CD4, and roughly 0.4% of memory CD8 clonotypes were shared across a few donors. Higher generation probabilities were observed for clonotypes shared by all four sorted-subset donors than for non-shared clonotypes. Sampling was restricted to blood, and TCR repertoires in tissues likely differ from the TCR repertoires found in blood. Even with the large sequencing depth, rarefaction of the sorted-subset datasets indicated that sequencing was incomplete. Larger estimated clonotype richness was generally found for naive subsets than for memory subsets. Pairwise subsampling led to the expectation that sequencing depth would affect the degree of clonotype sharing among donors. Because the study included a small number of donors, the genetic and exposure-history diversity represented was limited.

Using the deep immunoSEQ assay, TCR CDR3 regions were amplified from genomic DNA by multiplex PCR. Genomic DNA extracted from each cell subset was distributed evenly over all wells of several immunoSEQ 96-well plates, and each plate served as one replicate. For sorted subsets, approximately 190 ng genomic DNA, equal to some 28,000 T cell genomes, was loaded into each replicate PCR. The purified libraries were quantified using a Qubit 3.0 fluorometer, sized with a Bioanalyzer 2100, and then quantified again using the KAPA Library Quantification kit. Each immunoSEQ 96-well plate was sequenced on its own single-read 150-cycle Illumina NextSeq 550 flow cell. In the authors' own workflow: Because only junctional sequences without quality scores were contained in the immunoSEQ output, filtering matching that applied to full-length reads could not be performed. Sequences were annotated with PyIR, a Python wrapper for IgBLAST v1.9, and V/J genes and CDR3 were assigned using IMGT germline references. Reads were filtered out if the reads had weak V/J assignments (E-value above 1e-6), no CDR3, stop codons, out-of-frame junctions, or ambiguous translated residues. A V3J clonotype was defined by an identical inferred V gene, J gene, and CDR3 amino acid sequence. The percentage overlap between two repertoires was calculated by dividing the number of shared unique clonotypes by the size of the smaller repertoire. Three approaches were used to assess repertoire richness: RTK rarefaction, the Chao1 estimator, and Recon v2.1 estimates of unobserved clonotypes. For all TCRbeta clonotypes obtained by the gDNA method from several donors, generation probabilities were computed with OLGA. Here the immuneACCESS table is served through TCRdb, limited to in-frame sequences with V and J called. Missing clones are a known gap in these copies; in checked studies unresolved V genes cover under half, and the rest lacks a known reason. The DNA gave D and trimming, while V, J and clone size come from that table. Within this sample are roughly 2 million clones, with roughly 94% of them counted one time only. The ten top clones hold 0.1% to 0.15% of the sample.

In this sample, this clone turned up once. What antigen it recognizes has not been identified. There are no base qualities to consult, and no much larger clone falls within one base. The sequencing input was naive CD4+ T cells sorted from blood. The cell subset or site label here, explained by the study, means: CD45RA+ positively selected. The chain was built from TRBV30 and TRBJ2-5, and 7 bases in between align with TRBD1. This TCR was sampled from a man between 18 and 29 years old in good health. In nucleotide form, the sequence is TGTGCCTGGAGTCCCGGGACAGAAGAGACCCAGTACTTC. The translation is CAWSPGTEETQYF.